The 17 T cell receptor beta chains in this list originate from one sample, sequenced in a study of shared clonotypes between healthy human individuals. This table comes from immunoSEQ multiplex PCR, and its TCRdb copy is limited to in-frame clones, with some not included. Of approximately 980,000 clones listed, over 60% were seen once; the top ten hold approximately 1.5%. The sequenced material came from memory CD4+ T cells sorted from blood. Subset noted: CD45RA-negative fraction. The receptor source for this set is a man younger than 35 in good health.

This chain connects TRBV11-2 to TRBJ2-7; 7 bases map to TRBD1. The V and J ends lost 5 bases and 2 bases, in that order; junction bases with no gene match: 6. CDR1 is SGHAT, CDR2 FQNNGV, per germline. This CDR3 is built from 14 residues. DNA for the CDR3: TGTGCCAGCAGCGAAAACAGGGGAACCTACGAGCAGTACTTC. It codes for CASSENRGTYEQYF.

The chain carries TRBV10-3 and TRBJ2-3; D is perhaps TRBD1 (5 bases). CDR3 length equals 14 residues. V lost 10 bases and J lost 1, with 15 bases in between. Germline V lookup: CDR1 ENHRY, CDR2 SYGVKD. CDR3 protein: CATDQAQGTDTQYF. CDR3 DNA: TGTGCCACCGATCAAGCACAGGGCACAGATACGCAGTATTTT.

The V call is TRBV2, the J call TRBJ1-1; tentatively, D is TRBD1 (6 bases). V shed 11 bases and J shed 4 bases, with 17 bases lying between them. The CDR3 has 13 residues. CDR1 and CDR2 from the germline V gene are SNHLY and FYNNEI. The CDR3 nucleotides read TGTGCCGGAGTCCGGGACATATTCACTGAAGCTTTCTTT. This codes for CAGVRDIFTEAFF.

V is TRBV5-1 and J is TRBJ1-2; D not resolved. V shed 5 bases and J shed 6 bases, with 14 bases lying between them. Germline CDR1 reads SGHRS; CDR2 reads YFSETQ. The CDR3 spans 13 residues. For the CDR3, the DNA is TGCGCCAGCAGACCCCACAAGGGCGATGGCTACACCTTC. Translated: CASRPHKGDGYTF.

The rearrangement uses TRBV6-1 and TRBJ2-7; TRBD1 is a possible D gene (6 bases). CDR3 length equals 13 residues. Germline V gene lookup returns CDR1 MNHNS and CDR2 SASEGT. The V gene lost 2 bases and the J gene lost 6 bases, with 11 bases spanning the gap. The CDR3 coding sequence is TGTGCCAGCAGTGAATCATGGGGGCGCGAGCAGTACTTC. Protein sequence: CASSESWGREQYF.

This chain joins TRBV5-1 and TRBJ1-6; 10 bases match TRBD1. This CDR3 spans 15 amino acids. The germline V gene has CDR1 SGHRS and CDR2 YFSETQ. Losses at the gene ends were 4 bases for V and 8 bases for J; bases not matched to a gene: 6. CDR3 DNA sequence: TGCGCCAGCAGCCCACGGACAGGGGGTGATTCACCCCTCCACTTT. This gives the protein CASSPRTGGDSPLHF. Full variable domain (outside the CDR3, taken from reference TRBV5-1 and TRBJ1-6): KAGVTQTPRYLIKTRGQQVTLSCSPISGHRSVSWYQQTPGQGLQFLFEYFSETQRNKGNFPGRFSGRQFSNSRSEMNVSTLELGDSALYLCASSPRTGGDSPLHFGNGTRLTVT.

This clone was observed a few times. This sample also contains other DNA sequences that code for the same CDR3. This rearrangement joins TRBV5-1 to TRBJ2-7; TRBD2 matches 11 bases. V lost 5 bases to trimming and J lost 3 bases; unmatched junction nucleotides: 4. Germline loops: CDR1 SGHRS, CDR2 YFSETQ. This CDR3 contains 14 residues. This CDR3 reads CASSSGTSGYEQYF. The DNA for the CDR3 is TGCGCCAGCAGTTCCGGGACTAGCGGCTACGAGCAGTACTTC.

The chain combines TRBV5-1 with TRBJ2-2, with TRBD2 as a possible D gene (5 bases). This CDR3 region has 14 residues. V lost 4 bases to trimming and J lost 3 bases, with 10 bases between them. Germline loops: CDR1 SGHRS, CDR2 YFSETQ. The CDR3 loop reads CASSPGVDTGELFF. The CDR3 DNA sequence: TGCGCCAGCAGCCCCGGGGTTGACACCGGGGAGCTGTTTTTT.

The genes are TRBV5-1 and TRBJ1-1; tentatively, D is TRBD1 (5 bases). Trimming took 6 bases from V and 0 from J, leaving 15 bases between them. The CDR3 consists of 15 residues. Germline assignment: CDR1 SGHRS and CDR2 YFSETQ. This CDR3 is CASTKDKGLNTEAFF. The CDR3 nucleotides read TGCGCCAGCACTAAGGATAAGGGGCTGAACACTGAAGCTTTCTTT.

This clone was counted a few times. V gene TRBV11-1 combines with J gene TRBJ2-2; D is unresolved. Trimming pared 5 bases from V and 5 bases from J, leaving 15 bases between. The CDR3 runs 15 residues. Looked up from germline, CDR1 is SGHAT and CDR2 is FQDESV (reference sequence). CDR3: CASSKGFASTGELFF. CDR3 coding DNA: TGTGCCAGCAGCAAAGGATTCGCTTCTACCGGGGAGCTGTTTTTT.

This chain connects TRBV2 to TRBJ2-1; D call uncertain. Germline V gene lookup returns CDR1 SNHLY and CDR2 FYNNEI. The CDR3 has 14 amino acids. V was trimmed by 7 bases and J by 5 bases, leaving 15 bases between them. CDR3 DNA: TGTGCCAGCATGGGCACGACGAGAAACAATGAGCAGTTCTTC. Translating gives CASMGTTRNNEQFF. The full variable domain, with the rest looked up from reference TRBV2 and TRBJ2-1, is EPEVTQTPSHQVTQMGQEVILRCVPISNHLYFYWYRQILGQKVEFLVSFYNNEISEKSEIFDDQFSVERPDGSNFTLKIRSTKLEDSAMYFCASMGTTRNNEQFFGPGTRLTVL.

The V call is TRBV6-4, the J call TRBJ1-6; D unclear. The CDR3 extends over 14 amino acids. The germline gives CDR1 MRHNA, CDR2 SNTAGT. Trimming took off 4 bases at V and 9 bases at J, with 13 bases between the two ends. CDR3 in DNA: TGTGCCAGCAGTGGAACAGCTAACGGTTCACCCCTCCACTTT. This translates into CASSGTANGSPLHF.

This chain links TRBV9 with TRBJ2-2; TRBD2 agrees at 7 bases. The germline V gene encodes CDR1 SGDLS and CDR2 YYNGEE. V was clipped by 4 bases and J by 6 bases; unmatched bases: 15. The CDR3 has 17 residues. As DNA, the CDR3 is TGTGCCAGCAGCCCCCAGGCGGGGCGGGGGTTCGCCGGGGAGCTGTTTTTT. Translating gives CASSPQAGRGFAGELFF.

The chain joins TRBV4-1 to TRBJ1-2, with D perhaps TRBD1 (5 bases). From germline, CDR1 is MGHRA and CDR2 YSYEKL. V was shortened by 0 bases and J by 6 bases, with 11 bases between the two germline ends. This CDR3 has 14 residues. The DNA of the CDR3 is TGCGCCAGCAGCCAAGATGCTTCGGGGGATGGCTACACCTTC. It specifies CASSQDASGDGYTF.

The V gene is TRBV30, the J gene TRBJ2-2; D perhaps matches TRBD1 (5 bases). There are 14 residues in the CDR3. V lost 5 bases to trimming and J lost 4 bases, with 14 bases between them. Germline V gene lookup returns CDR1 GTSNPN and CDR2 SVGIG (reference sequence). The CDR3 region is CAWQKGRGTGELFF. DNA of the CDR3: TGTGCCTGGCAGAAGGGGCGCGGCACCGGGGAGCTGTTTTTT. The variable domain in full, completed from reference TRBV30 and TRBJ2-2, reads SQTIHQWPATLVQPVGSPLSLECTVEGTSNPNLYWYRQAAGRGLQLLFYSVGIGQISSEVPQNLSASRPQDRQFILSSKKLLLSDSGFYLCAWQKGRGTGELFFGEGSRLTVL.

CDR3 in amino acids: CASSFYLSGEVAYGYTF. For the CDR3, the DNA is TGTGCCAGCAGCTTCTACCTGAGTGGGGAGGTCGCTTATGGCTACACCTTC. J is TRBJ1-2 and V is TRBV7-8; D gene uncertain. V was pared by 3 bases and J by 5 bases, with 22 bases between. The CDR3 runs to 17 residues. CDR1 SGHVS and CDR2 FQNEAQ come from the germline V gene.

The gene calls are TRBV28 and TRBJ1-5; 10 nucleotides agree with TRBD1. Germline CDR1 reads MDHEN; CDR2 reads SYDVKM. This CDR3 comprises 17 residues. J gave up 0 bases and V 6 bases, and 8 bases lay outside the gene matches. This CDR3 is CASRSDRGRFSNQPQHF. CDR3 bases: TGTGCCAGCAGAAGCGACAGGGGGCGATTTAGCAATCAGCCCCAGCATTTT.